Listed here are 28 T cell receptor beta chains from one sample, sequenced in a study of blood T cell repertoires in COVID-19. Generated by immunoSEQ multiplex PCR, the TCRdb table keeps only in-frame clones and is missing some. The sample lists approximately 240,000 clones, around 90% seen once, with about 6% in the top ten. Material for sequencing was PBMCs or T cells enriched from blood (not recorded which). Receptor source: a woman aged 25 to 39 with acute COVID-19.

The J gene is TRBJ1-2, the V gene TRBV6-2 or TRBV6-3; D unclear. Per germline, CDR1 MNHEY and CDR2 SVGEGT. Trimming stripped 1 base from V and 6 bases from J, with 6 bases between. The CDR3 length is 12 residues. The CDR3, as DNA: TGTGCCAGCAGTTACTACAGTGATGGCTACACCTTC. It codes for CASSYYSDGYTF.

The V call is TRBV6-4, the J call TRBJ2-5; TRBD1 matches at 10 bases. CDR1 MRHNA and CDR2 SNTAGT come from the germline V gene. The CDR3 has 19 residues. The V segment lost 6 bases and the J segment 0 bases; nucleotides outside the gene matches: 16. In nucleotides, the CDR3 is TGTGCCAGCAGCCAATGGACAACCGGGACAGGGGCCTACCAAGAGACCCAGTACTTC. This codes for CASSQWTTGTGAYQETQYF.

This clone was counted ten times or more. This rearrangement joins TRBV28 to TRBJ1-1; D possibly corresponds to TRBD1 (5 bases). CDR1 is MDHEN and CDR2 is SYDVKM in the germline V gene. CDR3 length: 17 amino acids. Trimming removed 6 bases at V and 0 bases at J, with 20 bases between. The CDR3 DNA reads TGTGCCAGCAGCCCTATGGGGGGGTTCGAAATGAACACTGAAGCTTTCTTT. Residues: CASSPMGGFEMNTEAFF.

This chain uses TRBV2 with TRBJ2-3, with TRBD2 matching 7 bases. Germline V CDR1 and CDR2: SNHLY, FYNNEI. Unmatched junction bases numbered 9, after V lost 7 bases and J lost 2 bases. The CDR3 consists of 15 residues. CDR3: CASKKASGTTDTQYF. The CDR3 nucleotides are TGTGCCAGCAAAAAGGCTAGCGGAACCACAGATACGCAGTATTTT.

This rearrangement joins TRBV2 to TRBJ1-2; D is undetermined. With 6 bases removed from V and 7 bases from J, the gap between germline ends came to 3 bases. The V gene's germline CDR1 is SNHLY and CDR2 FYNNEI. The length of the CDR3 is 9 residues. This CDR3 is CASSVGYTF. CDR3 DNA sequence: TGTGCCAGCAGCGTTGGCTACACCTTC.

The chain has TRBV7-9 and TRBJ1-5; 8 nucleotides match TRBD1. V lost 4 bases, J lost 5 bases, and 7 bases stayed unmatched. This CDR3 is 15 amino acids long. Germline lookup yields CDR1 SEHNR and CDR2 FQNEAQ (reference sequence). The CDR3 here is CASSSGGKGDQPQHF. In DNA form, the CDR3 reads TGTGCCAGCAGCTCAGGGGGCAAGGGGGATCAGCCCCAGCATTTT.

CDR3: CASSYSGQSTNEKLFF. The DNA of the CDR3 is TGTGCCAGCAGTTACTCGGGACAATCAACTAATGAAAAACTGTTTTTT. The V and J genes are TRBV6-2 or TRBV6-3 and TRBJ1-4, with D perhaps TRBD1 (6 bases). V was shortened by 0 bases and J by 0 bases, with 8 bases between the two germline ends. The CDR3 covers 16 residues. Germline V gene sequence: CDR1 MNHEY, CDR2 SVGEGT.

This clone was counted once. V and J are TRBV5-1 and TRBJ1-1; D might be TRBD1 (6 bases). The germline gives CDR1 SGHRS, CDR2 YFSETQ. V was cut by 4 bases and J by 1 base, with 14 bases left in between. CDR3 length: 15 amino acids. The CDR3 DNA reads as TGCGCCAGCAGCCTTGGGGGCCCGGGGAACACTGAAGCTTTCTTT. It yields the protein CASSLGGPGNTEAFF.

The chain carries TRBV2 and TRBJ1-1; TRBD1 matches at 8 bases. V trimming: 4 bases; J trimming: 8 bases; junction bases outside the gene matches: 6. This CDR3 comprises 13 residues. The germline V gene has CDR1 SNHLY and CDR2 FYNNEI. CDR3 protein: CASSVAGGREAFF. CDR3 nucleotide sequence: TGTGCCAGCAGTGTCGCAGGGGGCCGAGAAGCTTTCTTT. The variable domain in full, completed from reference TRBV2 and TRBJ1-1, reads EPEVTQTPSHQVTQMGQEVILRCVPISNHLYFYWYRQILGQKVEFLVSFYNNEISEKSEIFDDQFSVERPDGSNFTLKIRSTKLEDSAMYFCASSVAGGREAFFGQGTRLTVV.

The gene calls are TRBV10-3 and TRBJ2-3; 14 nucleotides agree with TRBD2. The CDR3 length is 19 residues. V shed 0 bases, J shed 4 bases, and the junction held 9 bases outside the gene matches. Germline V lookup: CDR1 ENHRY, CDR2 SYGVKD. CDR3 region: CAISESRGTSGSLSDTQYF. CDR3 in DNA: TGTGCCATCAGTGAGTCGAGAGGGACTAGCGGGAGTTTGTCAGATACGCAGTATTTT.

V gene TRBV2 combines with J gene TRBJ1-1, with TRBD1 matching over 7 bases. The V segment lost 6 bases and the J segment 11 bases; nucleotides outside the gene matches: 6. The CDR3 consists of 11 residues. Germline assignment: CDR1 SNHLY and CDR2 FYNNEI. CDR3 DNA sequence: TGTGCCAGCAGGACAGGGCCTACGGCTTTCTTT. Translated: CASRTGPTAFF.

The J gene is TRBJ2-7, the V gene TRBV25-1; 9 bases fit TRBD2. Germline V lookup: CDR1 MGHDK, CDR2 SYGVNS. The CDR3 sequence is 15 residues long. The J segment lost 2 bases and the V segment lost 6 bases, leaving 8 bases of the junction unmatched. The CDR3 DNA reads as TGTGCCAGCAGCGGCGGGGGGGCAAGGACCTACGAGCAGTACTTC. Protein: CASSGGGARTYEQYF.

V and J are TRBV5-1 and TRBJ2-7; TRBD1 is a possible D gene (7 bases). Germline CDR1 SGHRS, CDR2 YFSETQ. There are 14 residues in the CDR3. V lost 2 bases to trimming and J lost 4 bases, with 13 bases between them. CDR3 nucleotides: TGCGCCAGCAGCTTAACAGGGGACTTGTACGAGCAGTACTTC. This encodes CASSLTGDLYEQYF.

This clone has just a few counts. The chain couples TRBV3-1 (or the pseudogene TRBV3-2) to TRBJ1-6; D gene uncertain. Trimming pared 4 bases from V and 12 bases from J, leaving 13 bases between. CDR3 size: 13 residues. Germline V gene data show CDR1 as LGHDT and CDR2 as YNNKEL (reference sequence). The CDR3: CASSRREGGPLHF. In DNA, the CDR3 is TGTGCCAGCAGCCGACGGGAGGGAGGACCCCTCCACTTT.

This clone was observed a single time. The chain recombines TRBV9 with TRBJ1-2; 7 nucleotides line up with TRBD1. The CDR3 length is 13 residues. CDR1 and CDR2 (germline): SGDLS, YYNGEE. V dropped 0 bases and J dropped 7; count of bases not matched to a gene: 3. CDR3 sequence (DNA): TGTGCCAGCAGCGTAGAGACAGGGATTGGCTACACCTTC. It specifies CASSVETGIGYTF.

This chain uses TRBV3-1 (or the pseudogene TRBV3-2) with TRBJ2-3; 7 nucleotides match TRBD1. CDR1 and CDR2 (germline): LGHDT, YNNKEL (reference sequence). Unmatched junction bases numbered 4, after V lost 2 bases and J lost 2 bases. This CDR3 comprises 15 residues. The chain's CDR3 is CASSQQGQNTDTQYF. The CDR3 bases are TGTGCCAGCAGCCAACAGGGACAGAACACAGATACGCAGTATTTT.

This sequence joins TRBV27 and TRBJ1-2; the D gene is possibly TRBD1 (5 bases). V gave up 7 bases and J gave up 4 bases, with 10 bases separating them. In germline, CDR1 is MNHEY, CDR2 SMNVEV (reference sequence). The CDR3 is 12 amino acids. CDR3 DNA sequence: TGTGCCAGCAACGACAGCCTCTATGGCTACACCTTC. This translates into CASNDSLYGYTF.

In nucleotides, the CDR3 is TGTGCCAGCAGCGAGGGGGACGGTGTCTCTGGAAACACCATATATTTT. Its protein is CASSEGDGVSGNTIYF. The rearrangement joins TRBV9 to TRBJ1-3; D might be TRBD1 (6 bases). V was shortened by 3 bases and J by 0 bases, with 13 bases between the two germline ends. The CDR3 loop spans 16 amino acids. The germline gives CDR1 SGDLS, CDR2 YYNGEE.

The chain links TRBV14 to TRBJ1-2; D gene ambiguous. Germline assignment: CDR1 SGHDN and CDR2 FVKESK. This CDR3 contains 12 residues. Trimming cost V 4 bases and J 1 base, with 4 bases left between them. The DNA of the CDR3 is TGTGCCAGCAGCCGCGGTAACTATGGCTACACCTTC. Its protein product is CASSRGNYGYTF.

This clone showed up just once. V is TRBV19 and J is TRBJ1-4; D unresolved. V was cut by 7 bases and J by 4 bases, with 16 bases left in between. Germline lookup yields CDR1 LNHDA and CDR2 SQIVND (reference sequence). The CDR3 has 15 residues. The CDR3 here is CASTIGSTINEKLFF. In DNA, the CDR3 is TGTGCCAGTACTATCGGTTCCACGATTAATGAAAAACTGTTTTTT.

The rearrangement uses TRBV19 and TRBJ1-2; possible D gene TRBD1, 6 bases. Germline CDR1 reads LNHDA; CDR2 reads SQIVND (reference sequence). V lost 6 bases to trimming and J lost 8 bases, with 19 bases between them. This CDR3 is built from 14 residues. CDR3 protein: CASSHRTGLVGYTF. In DNA, the CDR3 is TGTGCCAGTAGCCACCGCACAGGGCTCGTCGGCTACACCTTC. Filled out from reference TRBV19 and TRBJ1-2, the complete variable domain reads DGGITQSPKYLFRKEGQNVTLSCEQNLNHDAMYWYRQDPGQGLRLIYYSQIVNDFQKGDIAEGYSVSREKKESFPLTVTSAQKNPTAFYLCASSHRTGLVGYTFGSGTRLTVV.

The V gene is TRBV7-8, the J gene TRBJ2-7; perhaps TRBD2 as D (6 bases). CDR3 length: 14 residues. The ends were cut back, 0 bases at V and 2 bases at J, with 8 bases in the middle. The germline CDR1 and CDR2 sequences are SGHVS and FQNEAQ. The CDR3 is CASSLAGTPYEQYF. The CDR3 DNA reads as TGTGCCAGCAGCTTAGCGGGGACTCCCTACGAGCAGTACTTC.

With regard to this clone: Other DNA sequences in this sample translate to the same CDR3. The rearrangement links TRBV28 to TRBJ1-5, with D unclear. This CDR3 has 12 amino acids. V lost 9 bases, J lost 4 bases, and 10 bases lay in between. CDR1 MDHEN and CDR2 SYDVKM come from the germline V gene. CDR3 loop: CASRAGNQPQHF. CDR3 sequence (DNA): TGTGCCAGTCGCGCAGGAAATCAGCCCCAGCATTTT.

The rearrangement joins TRBV27 to TRBJ2-2; 7 nucleotides match TRBD2. The V gene end was trimmed by 5 bases and the J gene end by 3 bases; junction bases not matched to a gene: 15. Germline V CDR1 and CDR2: MNHEY, SMNVEV (reference sequence). This CDR3 region has 18 residues. In DNA, the CDR3 is TGTGCCAGCAGTAGTAGCTTTCGGGGGGAGTTATACACCGGGGAGCTGTTTTTT. This gives the protein CASSSSFRGELYTGELFF.

The V call is TRBV5-1, the J call TRBJ1-4; D might be TRBD1 (6 bases). The germline V gene encodes CDR1 SGHRS and CDR2 YFSETQ. Trimming took 4 bases from V and 4 from J, leaving 23 bases between them. This CDR3 is built from 18 residues. The CDR3 reads CASSPSRDTNRFNEKLFF. CDR3 coding DNA: TGCGCCAGCAGCCCTTCCCGGGACACCAACCGGTTTAATGAAAAACTGTTTTTT.

V and J are TRBV28 and TRBJ1-6; D may be TRBD1 (6 bases). Germline CDR1 and CDR2: MDHEN and SYDVKM. The V and J ends lost 8 bases and 10 bases respectively, with 12 bases between them. CDR3 length: 12 amino acids. The CDR3 region is CASDSGGSPLHF. CDR3 DNA: TGTGCCAGCGACAGTGGGGGCTCACCCCTCCACTTT. The variable domain in full, completed from reference TRBV28 and TRBJ1-6, reads DVKVTQSSRYLVKRTGEKVFLECVQDMDHENMFWYRQDPGLGLRLIYFSYDVKMKEKGDIPEGYSVSREKKERFSLILESASTNQTSMYLCASDSGGSPLHFGNGTRLTVT.

This rearrangement joins TRBV23-1 to TRBJ2-7; TRBD1 aligns across 9 bases. TRBV23-1 is filed as an ORF, its function uncertain. The junction had 7 bases not matched to a gene; V was cut back by 0 bases and J by 1 base. The CDR3 extends over 17 amino acids. CDR3 region: CASSQSISGQGSYEQYF. DNA of the CDR3: TGCGCCAGCAGTCAATCGATCTCTGGACAGGGGTCCTACGAGCAGTACTTC.

For the CDR3, the DNA is TGTGCCAGCAGCCTCATAGACAGTTACGAGCAGTACTTC. Amino acids: CASSLIDSYEQYF. The V gene is TRBV27, the J gene TRBJ2-7; TRBD1 is a possible D gene (5 bases). Germline V CDR1 and CDR2: MNHEY, SMNVEV (reference sequence). The CDR3 runs 13 residues. V was shortened by 6 bases and J by 4 bases, with 13 bases between the two germline ends.